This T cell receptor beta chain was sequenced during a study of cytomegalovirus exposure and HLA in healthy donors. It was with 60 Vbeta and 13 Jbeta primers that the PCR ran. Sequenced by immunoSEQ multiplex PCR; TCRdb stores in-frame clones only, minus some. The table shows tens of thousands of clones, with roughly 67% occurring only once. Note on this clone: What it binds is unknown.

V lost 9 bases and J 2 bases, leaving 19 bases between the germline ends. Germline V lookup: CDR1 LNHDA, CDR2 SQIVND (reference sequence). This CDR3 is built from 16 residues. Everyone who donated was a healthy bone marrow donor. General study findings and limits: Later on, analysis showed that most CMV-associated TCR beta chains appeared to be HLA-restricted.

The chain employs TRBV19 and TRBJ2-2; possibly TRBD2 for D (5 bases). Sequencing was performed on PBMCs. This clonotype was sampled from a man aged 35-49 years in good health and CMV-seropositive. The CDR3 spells CASHRRISQNTGELFF. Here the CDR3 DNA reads TGTGCCAGCCACCGGAGGATTTCCCAAAACACCGGGGAGCTGTTTTTT.